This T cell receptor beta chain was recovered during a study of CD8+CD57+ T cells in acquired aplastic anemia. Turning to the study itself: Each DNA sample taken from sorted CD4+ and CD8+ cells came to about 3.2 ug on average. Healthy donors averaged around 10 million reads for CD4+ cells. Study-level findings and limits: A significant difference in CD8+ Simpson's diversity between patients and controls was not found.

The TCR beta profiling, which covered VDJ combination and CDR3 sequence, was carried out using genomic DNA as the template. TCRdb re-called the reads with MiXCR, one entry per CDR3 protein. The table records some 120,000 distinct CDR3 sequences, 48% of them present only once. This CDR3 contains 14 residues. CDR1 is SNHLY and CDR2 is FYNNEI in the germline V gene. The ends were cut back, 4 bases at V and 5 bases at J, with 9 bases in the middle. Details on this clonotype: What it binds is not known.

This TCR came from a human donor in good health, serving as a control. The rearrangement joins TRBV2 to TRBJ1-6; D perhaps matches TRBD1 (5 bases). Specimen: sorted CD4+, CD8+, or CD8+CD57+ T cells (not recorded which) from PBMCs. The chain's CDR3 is CASSVRGDNSPLHF. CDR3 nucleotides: TGTGCCAGCAGTGTGCGGGGCGATAATTCACCCCTCCACTTT.